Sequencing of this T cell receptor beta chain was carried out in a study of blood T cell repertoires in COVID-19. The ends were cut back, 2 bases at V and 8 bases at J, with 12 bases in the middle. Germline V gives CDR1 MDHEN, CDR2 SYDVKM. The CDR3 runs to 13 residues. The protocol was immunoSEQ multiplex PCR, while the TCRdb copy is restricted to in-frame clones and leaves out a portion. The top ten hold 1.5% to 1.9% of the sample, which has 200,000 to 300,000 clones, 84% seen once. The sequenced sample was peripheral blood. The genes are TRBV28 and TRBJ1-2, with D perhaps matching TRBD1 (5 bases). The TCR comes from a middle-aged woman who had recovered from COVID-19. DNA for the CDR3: TGTGCCAGCAGTTTACCCTCAGGACAAGGCTACACCTTC. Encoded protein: CASSLPSGQGYTF.